The 28 T cell receptor beta chains listed next were all sequenced from one sample in a study of T cells after yellow fever vaccination (dated by TCRdb to between 2017 and 2020). Library creation used 5' RACE. Sequencing took place on an Illumina HiSeq 2500. In-frame beta chains were kept once TCRdb had trimmed the public reads at Q25 with fastp and called clones with MiXCR. Each entry merges the rows of one CDR3 protein and shows their most common DNA and genes. For this sample there are about 500,000 distinct CDR3 sequences; about a sixth appear just once. Jointly, the top ten make up 15% to 20% of the sample. The label giving this sample's treatment or condition can be read as: live attenuated yellow fever vaccine strain. The sequencing here drew on PBMCs, taken about 5 days after the first yellow fever vaccination. Every receptor here comes from a man between 18 and 35 years old who received the YFV17D yellow fever vaccine.

The chain carries TRBV9 and TRBJ2-3; 7 nucleotides agree with TRBD1. Germline V gives CDR1 SGDLS, CDR2 YYNGEE. CDR3 length: 17 amino acids. V gave up 4 bases and J gave up 2 bases; unmatched junction bases: 13. The CDR3 region has the DNA TGTGCCAGCAGCACCCCGGGGCAGGGGGTTTTCACAGATACGCAGTATTTT. Its protein product is CASSTPGQGVFTDTQYF.

This chain joins TRBV20-1 and TRBJ1-1, with D possibly being TRBD1 (6 bases). The CDR3 consists of 14 residues. With 1 base removed from V and 1 base from J, the gap between germline ends came to 10 bases. CDR1 is DFQATT and CDR2 is SNEGSKA in the germline V gene (reference sequence). The CDR3 nucleotides are TGCAGTGCTAGAGCAGGGGTCTGGAACACTGAAGCTTTCTTT. Amino acid sequence: CSARAGVWNTEAFF.

This clonotype was detected ten times or more. The chain couples TRBV7-3 to TRBJ2-3, with D possibly being TRBD2 (7 bases). V dropped 2 bases and J dropped 4 bases, with 13 bases sitting between them. This CDR3 contains 15 residues. Per the germline V gene, CDR1 is SGHTA and CDR2 is FQGTGA. In DNA, the CDR3 is TGTGCCAGCAGCTTATCGGGGGGCGGGGCAGATACGCAGTATTTT. Residues: CASSLSGGGADTQYF.

V and J are TRBV12-3 or TRBV12-4 and TRBJ2-2; D may be TRBD1 or TRBD2 (5 bases each). V lost 3 bases to trimming and J lost 7 bases, with 12 bases between them. The CDR3 has 14 amino acids. CDR3 protein: CASSFGTVYGELFF. The CDR3 nucleotides read TGTGCCAGCAGTTTTGGGACGGTTTACGGGGAGCTGTTTTTT.

This clonotype has a handful of counts. The chain links TRBV6-1 to TRBJ2-1, with 13 bases aligning to TRBD2. Trimming removed 7 bases from V and 11 bases from J; junction bases left unmatched: 5. This CDR3 comprises 13 residues. Germline V gene sequence: CDR1 MNHNS, CDR2 SASEGT. Written as DNA, the CDR3 is TGTGCCAGCACGGAACTAGCGGGGGGGAAGCAGTTCTTC. Its translation: CASTELAGGKQFF.

This clonotype was counted only a few times. The chain recombines TRBV7-6 with TRBJ2-2; TRBD1 agrees at 9 bases. The V and J ends lost 3 bases and 5 bases, in that order; junction bases with no gene match: 4. Germline V gene sequence: CDR1 SGHVS, CDR2 FNYEAQ. The CDR3 runs 15 residues. The CDR3 sequence is CASSFSGTGTGELFF. In DNA form, the CDR3 reads TGTGCCAGCAGCTTCTCCGGGACAGGGACCGGGGAGCTGTTTTTT. The full variable domain, with the rest looked up from reference TRBV7-6 and TRBJ2-2, is GAGVSQSPRYKVTKRGQDVALRCDPISGHVSLYWYRQALGQGPEFLTYFNYEAQQDKSGLPNDRFSAERPEGSISTLTIQRTEQRDSAMYRCASSFSGTGTGELFFGEGSRLTVL.

The chain couples TRBV7-2 to TRBJ1-1; D possibly corresponds to TRBD1 (5 bases). The CDR3 consists of 13 residues. CDR1 and CDR2 from the germline V gene are SGHTA and FQGNSA. V gave up 2 bases and J gave up 4 bases, with 8 bases separating them. The CDR3 here is CASSLSGTTEAFF. CDR3 in DNA: TGTGCCAGCAGCTTATCGGGGACCACTGAAGCTTTCTTT.

This clonotype was detected only a few times. The rearrangement links TRBV29-1 to TRBJ1-2; D gene ambiguous. The germline CDR1 and CDR2 sequences are SQVTM and ANQGSEA. The CDR3 is 13 residues long. The ends were cut back, 7 bases at V and 4 bases at J, with 16 bases in the middle. The DNA for the CDR3 is TGCAGCGCAGTACCGGTTTACGGCTATGGCTACACCTTC. Translation gives CSAVPVYGYGYTF.

The rearrangement links TRBV3-1 to TRBJ2-5; 9 bases are a match to TRBD1. The CDR3 has 19 amino acids. Germline lookup yields CDR1 LGHDT and CDR2 YNNKEL (reference sequence). Trimming at V came to 0 bases and at J to 5 bases, leaving 16 bases not matched to a gene. The CDR3, as DNA: TGTGCCAGCAGCCAAGAGCTTAGGACAGGGGCAAGGGCTGGGGAGACCCAGTACTTC. It yields the protein CASSQELRTGARAGETQYF.

This clonotype showed up just a few times. The genes are TRBV5-1 and TRBJ1-6, with 10 bases identical to TRBD1. The CDR3 loop spans 14 amino acids. J lost 10 bases, V lost 9 bases, and 10 bases had no gene match. The germline gives CDR1 SGHRS, CDR2 YFSETQ. This chain's CDR3 is CATKEGTGVSPLHF. The CDR3 coding sequence is TGCGCCACCAAGGAGGGGACAGGGGTGTCACCCCTCCACTTT.

The rearrangement uses TRBV5-1 and TRBJ2-1; 7 bases align to TRBD2. Germline-derived CDR1 and CDR2 are SGHRS and YFSETQ. CDR3 length: 15 residues. The V and J ends lost 4 bases and 2 bases, in that order; junction bases with no gene match: 6. CDR3 DNA: TGCGCCAGCAGCCTCAGCGGGGCGACCTACAATGAGCAGTTCTTC. Translating it yields CASSLSGATYNEQFF.

This chain links TRBV11-2 with TRBJ2-7; no definite D call. From germline, CDR1 is SGHAT and CDR2 FQNNGV. The CDR3 covers 13 residues. V was pared by 5 bases and J by 0 bases, with 8 bases between. This chain's CDR3 is CASSPLFSYEQYF. In DNA, the CDR3 is TGTGCCAGCAGCCCGCTTTTCTCCTACGAGCAGTACTTC.

This clonotype was counted a few times. The chain couples TRBV7-9 to TRBJ1-1; D remains unclear. Trimming stripped 1 base from V and 0 bases from J, with 12 bases between. The length of the CDR3 is 16 residues. Germline-derived CDR1 and CDR2 are SEHNR and FQNEAQ (reference sequence). CDR3 in DNA: TGTGCCAGCAGCTTAGATGCGGCCGGCATGAACACTGAAGCTTTCTTT. Encoded protein: CASSLDAAGMNTEAFF.

The J gene is TRBJ1-3, the V gene TRBV5-1, with D unclear. This CDR3 contains 18 residues. Germline CDR1 is SGHRS and CDR2 is YFSETQ. V lost 2 bases and J 0 bases, leaving 18 bases between the germline ends. The CDR3 DNA is TGCGCCAGCAGCTTATACCCGGGAGGCTTTAGCTCTGGAAACACCATATATTTT. It specifies CASSLYPGGFSSGNTIYF.

Only a few counts were recorded for this clonotype. Compared with germline, one end of the junction differs, possibly owing to a read error. This chain links TRBV7-2 with TRBJ2-7; tentative D call: TRBD2 (6 bases). The germline V gene has CDR1 SGHTA and CDR2 FQGNSA. This CDR3 has 14 amino acids. The CDR3 here is CASTLSGDSYEQYF. CDR3 DNA: TGTGCCAGCACCTTATCGGGGGACTCCTACGAGCAGTACTTC.

The chain employs TRBV6-2 or TRBV6-3 and TRBJ2-2; TRBD1 might be the D (5 bases). Trimming cost V 3 bases and J 6 bases, with 14 bases left between them. Germline CDR1 reads MNHEY; CDR2 reads SVGEGT. The CDR3 has 15 amino acids. The CDR3 region is CASSYSAGWPGELFF. DNA of the CDR3: TGTGCCAGCAGTTATTCGGCAGGGTGGCCCGGGGAGCTGTTTTTT.

This clonotype was found a few times. The J gene is TRBJ2-7, the V gene TRBV5-1; either TRBD1 or TRBD2 may supply D (6 bases each). The ends were cut back, 7 bases at V and 1 base at J, with 15 bases in the middle. The CDR3 totals 14 residues. Germline assignment: CDR1 SGHRS and CDR2 YFSETQ. CDR3: CASWGAVGSYEQYF. The CDR3 DNA follows: TGCGCCAGCTGGGGGGCAGTAGGATCCTACGAGCAGTACTTC. Looking up the rest from reference TRBV5-1 and TRBJ2-7 gives the full variable domain: KAGVTQTPRYLIKTRGQQVTLSCSPISGHRSVSWYQQTPGQGLQFLFEYFSETQRNKGNFPGRFSGRQFSNSRSEMNVSTLELGDSALYLCASWGAVGSYEQYFGPGTRLTVT.

This sequence joins TRBV4-3 and TRBJ1-2, with a tentative D call TRBD1 (6 bases). V dropped 1 base and J dropped 2 bases, with 11 bases sitting between them. The CDR3 totals 15 residues. Germline-derived CDR1 and CDR2 are LGHNA and YSLEER. The CDR3 sequence is CASSQVRGGNYGYTF. In DNA form, the CDR3 reads TGCGCCAGCAGCCAAGTCCGGGGGGGCAACTATGGCTACACCTTC.

This clonotype was observed a handful of times. The rearrangement uses TRBV5-1 and TRBJ2-1; 11 bases map to TRBD1. The V and J ends lost 0 bases and 4 bases, in that order; junction bases with no gene match: 6. The CDR3 sequence is 17 residues long. Per the germline V gene, CDR1 is SGHRS and CDR2 is YFSETQ. CDR3 bases: TGCGCCAGCAGCTTGGGGACTGGGACAGGGGGTTACAATGAGCAGTTCTTC. Translating gives CASSLGTGTGGYNEQFF. Complete variable domain (other parts from reference TRBV5-1 and TRBJ2-1): KAGVTQTPRYLIKTRGQQVTLSCSPISGHRSVSWYQQTPGQGLQFLFEYFSETQRNKGNFPGRFSGRQFSNSRSEMNVSTLELGDSALYLCASSLGTGTGGYNEQFFGPGTRLTVL.

This clonotype occurred a few times. The chain recombines TRBV5-1 with TRBJ1-1, with D unresolved. The CDR3 runs 14 residues. CDR1 and CDR2 (germline): SGHRS, YFSETQ. Trimming left V 0 bases short and J 0 bases short, with 6 bases between. CDR3 residues: CASSLVQMNTEAFF. The CDR3 nucleotides are TGCGCCAGCAGCTTGGTCCAGATGAACACTGAAGCTTTCTTT.

The table lists this clonotype with many counts. The junction departs from the called germline gene at one end, perhaps through a read error. The chain carries TRBV7-7 and TRBJ2-2; D is possibly TRBD1 (7 bases). There are 15 residues in the CDR3. In germline, CDR1 is SSHAT, CDR2 FNYEAQ (reference sequence). CDR3 sequence (DNA): TGTGCTAGCAGCTTTGCGGGACAGAGTACCGGGGAGCTGTTTTTT. Protein product: CASSFAGQSTGELFF.

This clonotype turned up a few times. The chain has TRBV20-1 and TRBJ2-7, with TRBD2 matching over 9 bases. The J segment lost 6 bases and the V segment lost 0 bases, leaving 18 bases of the junction unmatched. The CDR3 loop spans 18 amino acids. Germline V CDR1 and CDR2: DFQATT, SNEGSKA (reference sequence). The CDR3, as DNA: TGCAGTGCTAGAGATCGGGGCGGGGGGGCCTATTTTCAGGGCGAGCAGTACTTC. Its translation: CSARDRGGGAYFQGEQYF.

The chain joins TRBV5-1 to TRBJ2-3; a weak D match, TRBD1 (5 bases). Trimming stripped 8 bases from V and 4 bases from J, with 14 bases between. The germline V gene has CDR1 SGHRS and CDR2 YFSETQ. The CDR3 spans 13 residues. CDR3 sequence reads: CASSTQGADTQYF. The CDR3 DNA reads as TGCGCCAGTTCTACGCAGGGTGCAGATACGCAGTATTTT.

This clonotype has just a few counts. The J gene is TRBJ2-1, the V gene TRBV5-1, with D possibly TRBD1 on 5 matching bases. This CDR3 region has 14 residues. CDR1 and CDR2 (germline): SGHRS, YFSETQ. With 7 bases removed from V and 2 bases from J, the gap between germline ends came to 13 bases. The DNA of the CDR3 is TGCGCCAGCGGGGCCCGCGGACCCTACAATGAGCAGTTCTTC. Translating gives CASGARGPYNEQFF.

The sample holds one count of this clonotype. The CDR3 loop is CASSQDRGQGYGYTF. The CDR3 region has the DNA TGCGCCAGCAGCCAAGACAGGGGGCAAGGCTATGGCTACACCTTC. The rearrangement uses TRBV4-1 and TRBJ1-2; TRBD1 aligns across 8 bases. V lost 0 bases to trimming and J lost 4 bases; unmatched junction nucleotides: 4. The CDR3 length is 15 residues. CDR1 MGHRA and CDR2 YSYEKL come from the germline V gene.

The rearrangement joins TRBV20-1 to TRBJ2-7; 12 bases agree with TRBD2. CDR3 length: 14 residues. Germline lookup yields CDR1 DFQATT and CDR2 SNEGSKA (reference sequence). After removal of 7 bases from V and 2 bases from J, the junction contained 6 bases not matched to a gene. The CDR3 loop is CSVLWTSGAYEQYF. In nucleotides, the CDR3 is TGCAGTGTCCTCTGGACTAGCGGGGCCTACGAGCAGTACTTC.

The sample holds a few counts of this clonotype. This chain connects TRBV25-1 to TRBJ2-2; D remains unclear. The CDR3 is made up of 14 amino acids. Germline V gene sequence: CDR1 MGHDK, CDR2 SYGVNS. Trimming removed 6 bases from V and 1 base from J, with 9 bases in between. This CDR3 reads CASRSAGNTGELFF. In DNA, the CDR3 is TGTGCCAGCAGATCGGCAGGGAACACCGGGGAGCTGTTTTTT. Full variable domain (missing parts from reference TRBV25-1 and TRBJ2-2): EADIYQTPRYLVIGTGKKITLECSQTMGHDKMYWYQQDPGMELHLIHYSYGVNSTEKGDLSSESTVSRIRTEHFPLTLESARPSHTSQYLCASRSAGNTGELFFGEGSRLTVL.

This clonotype was observed a handful of times. This chain connects TRBV7-9 to TRBJ1-3; the D is unclear. V was shortened by 6 bases and J by 4 bases, with 16 bases between the two germline ends. CDR3 length: 15 residues. Germline CDR1 is SEHNR and CDR2 is FQNEAQ (reference sequence). The CDR3 protein is CASSHSLRAGNTIYF. The CDR3 nucleotides are TGTGCCAGCAGTCACAGCCTCCGAGCGGGAAACACCATATATTTT.